Shown below are 25 T cell receptor beta chains from a single sample sequenced in a study of T-cell memory formation after mild COVID-19. A single record per CDR3 protein comes from TCRdb applying MiXCR to the 5' RACE reads. The sample lists approximately 300,000 distinct CDR3 sequences; approximately 19% were seen once. The specimen sequenced was PBMCs or a T cell subset sorted from them (not recorded which). The source of these receptors is a man between 18 and 29 years old who had mild COVID-19 (a few samples of this study predate the infection). Cell type and time point are not known.

The chain uses TRBV5-3 and TRBJ2-4, with a tentative D call TRBD2 (7 bases). TRBV5-3 is an ORF, and what it does is uncertain. The CDR3 extends over 19 amino acids. The germline V and J ends were trimmed by 2 bases and 0 bases, with 21 bases remaining between them. CDR3 DNA: TGTGCCAGAAGCTTCGTCGGGGGGCCCGTCCGTCAAGCCAAAAACATTCAGTACTTC. It codes for CARSFVGGPVRQAKNIQYF.

This rearrangement joins TRBV4-1 to TRBJ2-3; 11 positions match TRBD2. The CDR3 is 17 amino acids. CDR1 MGHRA and CDR2 YSYEKL come from the germline V gene. V shed 1 base, J shed 4 bases, and the junction held 7 bases outside the gene matches. Written as DNA, the CDR3 is TGCGCCAGCAGCCAAGTGGCCCTAGCGGGGGGTCCAGATACGCAGTATTTT. Its translation is CASSQVALAGGPDTQYF.

J is TRBJ1-6 and V is TRBV4-3; D unclear. V lost 1 base and J 8 bases, leaving 6 bases between the germline ends. The CDR3 contains 13 residues. Germline assignment: CDR1 LGHNA and CDR2 YSLEER. The CDR3 region has the DNA TGCGCCAGCAGCCAAGCATGGGATTCACCCCTCCACTTT. Translating gives CASSQAWDSPLHF.

This clonotype was detected a few times. CDR3 DNA: TGTGCCAGCAGTTTTGGGACCAGGGGACGGAATAATTCACCCCTCCACTTT. It specifies CASSFGTRGRNNSPLHF. The rearrangement links TRBV27 to TRBJ1-6; D is possibly TRBD1 (6 bases). This CDR3 is 17 amino acids long. The germline V gene has CDR1 MNHEY and CDR2 SMNVEV (reference sequence). The V and J ends lost 3 bases and 5 bases respectively, with 17 bases between them.

In its sample, this clonotype was seen a few times. The chain is built from TRBV7-2 and TRBJ2-7; D is unclear. Germline CDR1 reads SGHTA; CDR2 reads FQGNSA. V lost 6 bases and J lost 6, with 9 bases in between. This CDR3 spans 11 amino acids. In nucleotides, the CDR3 is TGTGCCAGCAGTATCGGGCGCGAGCAGTACTTC. Its translation: CASSIGREQYF.

The V call is TRBV5-1, the J call TRBJ2-5, with 9 bases fitting TRBD1. This CDR3 contains 14 residues. CDR1 and CDR2 (germline): SGHRS, YFSETQ. With 4 bases clipped from V and 5 bases from J, the junction kept 6 bases outside the gene matches. The CDR3 here is CASSRTGVGETQYF. The CDR3 DNA sequence: TGCGCCAGCAGCCGGACAGGGGTTGGGGAGACCCAGTACTTC.

This clonotype was counted many times. This chain connects TRBV10-3 to TRBJ2-5; D is perhaps TRBD2 (5 bases). Trimming stripped 11 bases from V and 2 bases from J, with 18 bases between. The CDR3 spans 14 residues. CDR1 and CDR2 (germline): ENHRY, SYGVKD. CDR3: CAPRGAEPQETQYF. The CDR3 bases are TGTGCCCCCCGGGGAGCGGAGCCACAAGAGACCCAGTACTTC.

The rearrangement joins TRBV5-1 to TRBJ1-1; no reliable D call. The V gene lost 0 bases and the J gene lost 7 bases, with 13 bases spanning the gap. This CDR3 has 14 amino acids. Germline V lookup: CDR1 SGHRS, CDR2 YFSETQ. As DNA, the CDR3 is TGCGCCAGCAGCTTGGTATCGGGTAGACTTGAAGCTTTCTTT. It specifies CASSLVSGRLEAFF.

This chain links TRBV9 with TRBJ1-2, with D uncertain. V shed 0 bases and J shed 0 bases, with 6 bases lying between them. The CDR3 loop spans 14 amino acids. Germline CDR1 and CDR2: SGDLS and YYNGEE. For the CDR3, the DNA is TGTGCCAGCAGCGTAGGTAGTTCTAACTATGGCTACACCTTC. Translating it yields CASSVGSSNYGYTF.

The chain links TRBV20-1 to TRBJ1-4; D perhaps matches TRBD1 (5 bases). There are 13 residues in the CDR3. The germline CDR1 and CDR2 sequences are DFQATT and SNEGSKA (reference sequence). The V gene lost 6 bases and the J gene lost 5 bases, with 13 bases spanning the gap. CDR3 sequence reads: CSAHRTANEKLFF. In DNA, the CDR3 is TGCAGTGCCCACAGGACTGCGAATGAAAAACTGTTTTTT.

The genes are TRBV28 and TRBJ1-2; D gene unclear. Germline-derived CDR1 and CDR2 are MDHEN and SYDVKM. Between the trimmed V and J ends, which lost 6 bases and 4 bases, there was a span of 15 bases. The CDR3 length is 14 residues. The CDR3 nucleotides are TGTGCCAGCAGATCGGCGGGCCTAATCTATGGCTACACCTTC. Its translation is CASRSAGLIYGYTF.

There are a few counts of this clonotype. The rearrangement joins TRBV21-1 to TRBJ1-1; the D call TRBD1 from the table was never checked on the DNA. TRBV21-1 is recorded as a pseudogene. This CDR3 contains 19 residues. The CDR3 bases are TGTGCCAGCAGCAATCCCACACCCGGGGTTCGTGGTGGCAACACTGAAGCTTTCTTT. Residues: CASSNPTPGVRGGNTEAFF.

The gene calls are TRBV11-2 and TRBJ2-5; 12 bases fit TRBD2. The CDR3 totals 16 residues. Germline V CDR1 and CDR2: SGHAT, FQNNGV. V shed 5 bases and J 4 bases; nucleotides not matched to a gene: 8. The CDR3 DNA reads TGTGCCAGCAGCCCCGGCCTAGCGGGAGGGCGAGAGACCCAGTACTTC. It encodes CASSPGLAGGRETQYF.

This clonotype was seen a handful of times. The chain links TRBV7-2 to TRBJ2-7; 9 nucleotides line up with TRBD2. The CDR3 has 15 residues. Germline V gene lookup returns CDR1 SGHTA and CDR2 FQGNSA. Trimming removed 5 bases from V and 2 bases from J; junction bases left unmatched: 7. For the CDR3, the DNA is TGTGCCAGCAGCCCCGTGGCTAGCGGGGCCTACGAGCAGTACTTC. Translating it yields CASSPVASGAYEQYF.

This clonotype was seen a few times. The chain links TRBV5-4 to TRBJ1-2; D gene unclear. CDR3 length equals 14 residues. CDR1 SGHNT and CDR2 YYREEE come from the germline V gene (reference sequence). Between the trimmed V and J ends, which lost 3 bases and 4 bases, there was a span of 13 bases. CDR3 in DNA: TGTGCCAGCAGCTACTGGACGGGTACCTATGGCTACACCTTC. Protein: CASSYWTGTYGYTF. Based on the CDR3 plus reference TRBV5-4 and TRBJ1-2, the full variable domain is ETGVTQSPTHLIKTRGQQVTLRCSSQSGHNTVSWYQQALGQGPQFIFQYYREEENGRGNFPPRFSGLQFPNYSSELNVNALELDDSALYLCASSYWTGTYGYTFGSGTRLTVV.

The rearrangement uses TRBV7-8 and TRBJ2-2; D is ambiguous. The CDR3 loop spans 18 amino acids. CDR1 and CDR2 from the germline V gene are SGHVS and FQNEAQ. The ends were cut back, 0 bases at V and 6 bases at J, with 20 bases in the middle. CDR3 protein: CASSLAPSSRDFPGELFF. DNA of the CDR3: TGTGCCAGCAGCTTAGCCCCTAGTAGTAGGGATTTTCCCGGGGAGCTGTTTTTT.

This chain connects TRBV7-9 to TRBJ1-4; D not certain. This CDR3 has 21 residues. V lost 4 bases and J 0 bases, leaving 27 bases between the germline ends. Looked up from germline, CDR1 is SEHNR and CDR2 is FQNEAQ (reference sequence). This CDR3 reads CASSSPPPAPMQAATNEKLFF. In DNA form, the CDR3 reads TGTGCCAGCAGCTCGCCGCCCCCCGCTCCAATGCAGGCTGCAACTAATGAAAAACTGTTTTTT.

This clonotype was counted only a few times. The J gene is TRBJ1-1, the V gene TRBV6-2 or TRBV6-3; D is unclear. The germline V and J ends were trimmed by 6 bases and 4 bases, with 6 bases remaining between them. The germline CDR1 and CDR2 sequences are MNHEY and SVGEGT. This CDR3 has 11 residues. As DNA, the CDR3 is TGTGCCAGCAGACAGATCACTGAAGCTTTCTTT. It is translated as CASRQITEAFF.

J is TRBJ1-5 and V is TRBV18, with D hard to call. Germline V gene data show CDR1 as KGHSH and CDR2 as LQKENI. This CDR3 spans 15 amino acids. V was clipped by 6 bases and J by 10 bases, with 22 bases between them. CDR3 sequence reads: CASSLNSGPQEPQHF. CDR3 bases: TGTGCCAGCTCCCTGAACAGTGGCCCGCAAGAACCCCAGCATTTT.

This clonotype was recorded a few times. This chain uses TRBV14 with TRBJ2-1; the D gene is possibly TRBD1 (6 bases). This CDR3 has 12 residues. The germline V and J ends were trimmed by 2 bases and 9 bases, with 8 bases remaining between them. Germline V lookup: CDR1 SGHDN, CDR2 FVKESK. CDR3 sequence: CASSQRGTEQFF. The CDR3 DNA reads as TGTGCCAGCAGCCAAAGGGGGACTGAGCAGTTCTTC.

The chain couples TRBV27 to TRBJ1-1; no clear D. Germline values: CDR1 MNHEY, CDR2 SMNVEV (reference sequence). The CDR3 extends over 13 amino acids. V was pared by 4 bases and J by 2 bases, with 8 bases between. The CDR3 spells CASSYGSNTEAFF. DNA for the CDR3: TGTGCCAGCAGTTACGGGTCCAACACTGAAGCTTTCTTT.

The rearrangement uses TRBV6-2 or TRBV6-3 and TRBJ1-1; maybe TRBD1 (5 bases). This CDR3 is built from 12 residues. V was clipped by 5 bases and J by 4 bases, with 8 bases between them. The V gene's germline CDR1 is MNHEY and CDR2 SVGEGT. Here the CDR3 reads CASSRGPTEAFF. DNA for the CDR3: TGTGCCAGCAGTAGGGGACCCACTGAAGCTTTCTTT.

There are a few counts of this clonotype. The gene calls are TRBV20-1 and TRBJ2-7; possibly TRBD1 for D (7 bases). V was pared by 1 base and J by 0 bases, with 13 bases between. The CDR3 runs to 15 residues. Germline CDR1 DFQATT, CDR2 SNEGSKA (reference sequence). CDR3 residues: CSARGPGDSSYEQYV. The CDR3 DNA follows: TGCAGTGCTAGAGGACCGGGGGACAGCTCCTACGAGCAGTACGTC.

The gene calls are TRBV12-3 or TRBV12-4 and TRBJ2-1; TRBD1 matches 8 bases. V shed 5 bases, J shed 8 bases, and the junction held 11 bases outside the gene matches. This CDR3 has 15 amino acids. This chain's CDR3 is CASSPSPGGIDEQFF. Here the CDR3 DNA reads TGTGCCAGCAGTCCCTCCCCAGGGGGCATCGATGAGCAGTTCTTC.

CDR3 sequence (DNA): TGCGCCAGCAGCTTGGTAGCGGGGTGGGAGACCCAGTACTTC. It encodes CASSLVAGWETQYF. The chain recombines TRBV5-1 with TRBJ2-5, with TRBD2 matching over 8 bases. Losses at the gene ends were 0 bases for V and 5 bases for J; bases not matched to a gene: 3. CDR1 is SGHRS and CDR2 is YFSETQ in the germline V gene. The CDR3 sequence is 14 residues long.